These T cell receptor beta chains were read from a single sample in a study of CD8+CD57+ T cells in acquired aplastic anemia. TCRdb re-derived calls from the reads in MiXCR, one entry per CDR3 protein. The table records 150,000 to 200,000 distinct CDR3 sequences, roughly 45% of them present only once. The sample consisted of sorted CD4+, CD8+, or CD8+CD57+ T cells (not recorded which) from PBMCs. All receptors derive from a human donor with aplastic anemia. Each CDR3 is given with its conserved first and last residue. Each record gives: clone size, J gene, D gene, V gene, CDR3 protein, CDR3 DNA. The D gene is left open where the match is weak. For some rows the clone size is stated as once, few or many, or as a class when expanded; others skip it.

size: -; J: TRBJ2-3; D: TRBD1; V: TRBV2; CDR3: CASSERDSSTDTQYF; DNA: TGTGCCAGCAGTGAAAGGGACAGCAGCACAGATACGCAGTATTTT
size: many; J: TRBJ1-1; D: -; V: TRBV7-9; CDR3: CASSLGERNTEAFF; DNA: TGTGCCAGCAGCTTAGGCGAGAGGAACACTGAAGCTTTCTTT
size: -; J: TRBJ2-5; D: TRBD2; V: TRBV5-1; CDR3: CASTISGGGETQYF; DNA: TGCGCCAGCACCATTAGCGGGGGTGGGGAGACCCAGTACTTC
size: -; J: TRBJ1-2; D: -; V: TRBV9; CDR3: CASSLTGGNYGYTF; DNA: TGTGCCAGCAGCCTTACCGGGGGTAACTATGGCTACACCTTC
size: -; J: TRBJ2-7; D: -; V: TRBV7-2; CDR3: CASSLEQTGEQYF; DNA: TGTGCCAGCAGCTTAGAACAGACCGGGGAGCAGTACTTC
size: many; J: TRBJ1-1; D: -; V: TRBV3-1; CDR3: CASSKGQNTEAFF; DNA: TGTGCCAGCAGCAAGGGGCAGAACACTGAAGCTTTCTTT
size: -; J: TRBJ1-2; D: -; V: TRBV12-3/TRBV12-4; CDR3: CASSLVVRREGYTF; DNA: TGTGCCAGCAGTTTAGTGGTCAGGCGGGAGGGCTACACCTTC
size: few; J: TRBJ2-3; D: TRBD2; V: TRBV25-1; CDR3: CASSSREANTDTQYF; DNA: TGTGCCAGCAGCTCTCGGGAGGCGAACACAGATACGCAGTATTTT
size: few; J: TRBJ2-5; D: -; V: TRBV29-1; CDR3: CSVAGHIQETQYF; DNA: TGCAGCGTGGCGGGCCACATCCAAGAGACCCAGTACTTC
size: few; J: TRBJ2-7; D: -; V: TRBV20-1; CDR3: CSVQARTLDEQYF; DNA: TGCAGTGTCCAGGCTAGGACACTCGACGAGCAGTACTTC
size: many; J: TRBJ2-3; D: TRBD2; V: TRBV29-1; CDR3: CSVTPLSGRLSGDTQYF; DNA: TGCAGCGTTACCCCCCTTAGCGGGAGGTTATCAGGAGATACGCAGTATTTT
size: many; J: TRBJ2-1; D: TRBD2; V: TRBV20-1; CDR3: CSASDGRDEQFF; DNA: TGCAGTGCTAGTGACGGGAGGGATGAGCAGTTCTTC
size: many; J: TRBJ2-5; D: -; V: TRBV10-3; CDR3: CAINQGGETQYF; DNA: TGTGCCATCAATCAGGGAGGTGAGACCCAGTACTTC
size: -; J: TRBJ2-5; D: -; V: TRBV25-1; CDR3: CASISTGSEATQYF; DNA: TGTGCCAGCATCTCCACTGGTTCAGAAGCTACCCAGTACTTC
size: -; J: TRBJ2-7; D: -; V: TRBV7-2; CDR3: CASSFVRVDEQYF; DNA: TGTGCCAGCAGCTTCGTCAGGGTGGACGAGCAGTACTTC
size: many; J: TRBJ2-3; D: -; V: TRBV19; CDR3: CASRQFTTDTQYF; DNA: TGTGCCAGCCGACAGTTTACCACAGATACGCAGTATTTT
size: -; J: TRBJ1-1; D: -; V: TRBV2; CDR3: CASSEVRVNTEAFF; DNA: TGTGCCAGCAGTGAGGTACGGGTGAACACTGAAGCTTTCTTT
size: -; J: TRBJ2-1; D: -; V: TRBV5-4; CDR3: CASSLRGGTYNEQFF; DNA: TGTGCCAGCAGCTTGAGGGGCGGAACCTACAATGAGCAGTTCTTC
size: once; J: TRBJ1-2; D: -; V: TRBV29-1; CDR3: CSAPGVGREGNYTF; DNA: TGCAGCGCCCCCGGAGTGGGCAGGGAAGGAAACTACACCTTC
size: -; J: TRBJ1-2; D: -; V: TRBV20-1; CDR3: CSARVPGPPNHGYTF; DNA: TGCAGTGCTAGAGTTCCGGGACCTCCCAACCATGGCTACACCTTC
size: -; J: TRBJ1-6; D: TRBD1; V: TRBV15; CDR3: CATSSRGQGASPLHF; DNA: TGTGCCACCAGCAGCCGGGGACAGGGGGCTTCACCCCTCCACTTT
size: -; J: TRBJ1-1; D: -; V: TRBV25-1; CDR3: CASSESAGLGTEAFF; DNA: TGTGCCAGCAGTGAATCGGCAGGGCTGGGTACTGAAGCTTTCTTT
size: many; J: TRBJ2-5; D: -; V: TRBV7-2; CDR3: CASSRGPVETQYF; DNA: TGTGCCAGCAGCCGGGGACCGGTGGAGACCCAGTACTTC
size: -; J: TRBJ1-2; D: TRBD1; V: TRBV19; CDR3: CASSNGQGAYYGYTF; DNA: TGTGCCAGTAGTAACGGACAGGGGGCATACTATGGCTACACCTTC
size: -; J: TRBJ1-1; D: -; V: TRBV29-1; CDR3: CSVEAPEGTEAFF; DNA: TGCAGCGTTGAGGCACCCGAGGGCACTGAAGCTTTCTTT
size: once; J: TRBJ2-1; D: TRBD2; V: TRBV5-1; CDR3: CASSPRLAGYNEQFF; DNA: TGCGCCAGCAGCCCTCGACTAGCAGGCTACAATGAGCAGTTCTTC
size: many; J: TRBJ1-1; D: TRBD1; V: TRBV29-1; CDR3: CSVEPRGSTEAFF; DNA: TGCAGCGTTGAGCCCAGGGGGAGCACTGAAGCTTTCTTT
size: many; J: TRBJ2-6; D: -; V: TRBV2; CDR3: CASTTGSGANVLTF; DNA: TGTGCCAGCACAACCGGCTCTGGGGCCAACGTCCTGACTTTC
size: many; J: TRBJ2-3; D: TRBD2; V: TRBV11-3; CDR3: CASSLALAGGADTQYF; DNA: TGTGCCAGCAGCTTAGCACTAGCGGGAGGGGCAGATACGCAGTATTTT
size: -; J: TRBJ1-1; D: -; V: TRBV7-2; CDR3: CASSLGGAEAFF; DNA: TGTGCCAGCAGCTTAGGGGGCGCTGAAGCTTTCTTT
size: few; J: TRBJ1-1; D: -; V: TRBV19; CDR3: CASSRQITDTEAFF; DNA: TGTGCCAGTAGCAGACAGATTACGGACACTGAGGCTTTCTTT
size: few; J: TRBJ2-2; D: -; V: TRBV9; CDR3: CASSVVVGELFF; DNA: TGTGCCAGCAGCGTAGTGGTGGGGGAGCTGTTTTTT
size: many; J: TRBJ2-5; D: TRBD2; V: TRBV6-2/TRBV6-3; CDR3: CASSYSIWRGNQETQYF; DNA: TGTGCCAGCAGTTACTCGATTTGGCGGGGGAACCAAGAGACCCAGTACTTC
size: many; J: TRBJ1-1; D: -; V: TRBV11-1; CDR3: CASRRGSEAFF; DNA: TGTGCCAGCAGACGAGGTTCTGAAGCTTTCTTT
size: -; J: TRBJ1-5; D: -; V: TRBV10-3; CDR3: CAISRQEPTQWPQHF; DNA: TGTGCCATCTCCAGACAGGAGCCGACACAATGGCCCCAGCATTTT
size: many; J: TRBJ1-1; D: -; V: TRBV29-1; CDR3: CSVVSPDEAFF; DNA: TGCAGCGTTGTCTCTCCTGATGAAGCTTTCTTT
size: -; J: TRBJ2-1; D: -; V: TRBV24-1; CDR3: CATSDPSVGEQFF; DNA: TGTGCCACCAGTGACCCCTCAGTGGGTGAGCAGTTCTTC
size: -; J: TRBJ1-6; D: -; V: TRBV11-2; CDR3: CASSFRVYNSPLHF; DNA: TGTGCCAGCAGCTTCCGGGTGTATAATTCACCCCTCCACTTT
size: many; J: TRBJ2-1; D: TRBD2; V: TRBV2; CDR3: CASSLAGGPANEQFF; DNA: TGTGCCAGCAGCCTAGCGGGGGGGCCAGCCAATGAGCAGTTCTTC
size: many; J: TRBJ1-2; D: TRBD1; V: TRBV3-1; CDR3: CASSLMGQGGGYTF; DNA: TGTGCCAGCAGCCTTATGGGACAGGGAGGCGGCTACACCTTC